This record looks at one T cell receptor (beta chain) sequence and its context. The antigen is not known. This may stem from a read error, because a much larger clone lies one nucleotide away. Researchers ran the PCR with 60 Vbeta and 13 Jbeta primers. Sequencing used immunoSEQ multiplex PCR; TCRdb keeps in-frame clones, though not all of them. The profile shows under 200,000 clones, approximately 84% of them singletons. The V gene's germline CDR1 is SGHNT and CDR2 YYREEE (reference sequence). The CDR3 spans 11 residues. Trimming cost V 3 bases and J 3 bases, with 3 bases left between them. This sample was taken from a study of cytomegalovirus exposure and HLA in healthy donors. Study at large: Assignment to the Caucasian-associated ancestry cluster applied to around 82% of the approximately 400 genotyped donors.

Study-wide results and caveats: Productive status was seen about 90% or about 30% of the time for most TCR beta V segments in an earlier analysis.

The TCR comes from a male donor in good health and CMV-seropositive. This sequence joins TRBV5-4 and TRBJ1-1; D is uncertain. Source material: PBMCs. CDR3: CASSSYTEAFF. CDR3 in DNA: TGTGCCAGCAGCTCCTACACTGAAGCTTTCTTT.